Each of the 5 T cell receptor beta chains below was sequenced from the same sample in a study of blood T cell repertoires in COVID-19. Here immunoSEQ multiplex PCR was the method, and the copy in TCRdb shows in-frame clones only, minus some. The data contain about 300,000 clones, about 90% of them singletons. Sequencing was performed on peripheral blood. These receptors were obtained from a woman in her 30s with COVID-19, enrolled during active disease.

The chain recombines TRBV7-9 with TRBJ1-2, with 10 bases identical to TRBD1. The V segment lost 4 bases and the J segment 8 bases; nucleotides outside the gene matches: 13. CDR1 is SEHNR and CDR2 is FQNEAQ in the germline V gene (reference sequence). The CDR3 has 16 amino acids. The CDR3 nucleotides are TGTGCCAGCAGCTCGACAGGGGGCGGAGGGGAAGGAGGCTACACCTTC. It specifies CASSSTGGGGEGGYTF.

V usage is TRBV19 and J usage is TRBJ2-3; D may be TRBD2 (7 bases). Germline-derived CDR1 and CDR2 are LNHDA and SQIVND (reference sequence). Deletions cut 3 bases from V and 4 bases from J, with 14 bases between. CDR3 length: 15 residues. The CDR3 is CASSMWGGGADTQYF. CDR3 coding DNA: TGTGCCAGTAGTATGTGGGGGGGCGGTGCAGATACGCAGTATTTT.

The rearrangement uses TRBV18 and TRBJ2-6; 11 bases line up with TRBD1. After removal of 2 bases from V and 0 bases from J, the junction contained 6 bases not matched to a gene. Germline CDR1 is KGHSH and CDR2 is LQKENI. The CDR3 contains 19 residues. The CDR3 DNA is TGTGCCAGCTCACCAACTGGGACAGGGGGATTCTCTGGGGCCAACGTCCTGACTTTC. Amino acids: CASSPTGTGGFSGANVLTF.

This chain connects TRBV2 to TRBJ1-5, with D perhaps TRBD1 (6 bases). Trimming took off 6 bases at V and 6 bases at J, with 15 bases between the two ends. This CDR3 has 14 amino acids. Germline V gene data show CDR1 as SNHLY and CDR2 as FYNNEI. Written as DNA, the CDR3 is TGTGCCAGCAGGGGGGGGCGTTTGATTCAGCCCCAGCATTTT. As protein: CASRGGRLIQPQHF.

The chain is built from TRBV19 and TRBJ1-1; 7 bases are shared with TRBD1. CDR1 LNHDA and CDR2 SQIVND come from the germline V gene (reference sequence). The CDR3 loop spans 12 amino acids. After removal of 4 bases from V and 6 bases from J, the junction contained 2 bases not matched to a gene. Written as DNA, the CDR3 is TGTGCCAGTAGTAATCAGGGGGCTGAAGCTTTCTTT. This translates into CASSNQGAEAFF.